The 20 T cell receptor beta chains below come from one sample, sequenced in a study of metastatic and nonmetastatic thyroid tumors. TCRdb re-analyzed the PCR reads using MiXCR. The sample contains roughly 20,000 clones, about 18% of which appear only once. Among the patients, none had received any treatment before thyroid surgery. The sequenced sample was blood. Source of these receptors: a male donor with papillary thyroid cancer or a benign thyroid nodule (not recorded which). Some clones in this sample may be carry-over from other donors' samples.

The chain links TRBV7-9 to TRBJ2-7, with D possibly being TRBD2 (5 bases). From germline, CDR1 is SEHNR and CDR2 FQNEAQ (reference sequence). The CDR3 totals 12 residues. The V end was cut by 4 bases, the J end by 3 bases, with 7 bases between. CDR3 nucleotides: TGTGCCAGCAGCTCCGACTACTACGAGCAGTACTTC. Protein: CASSSDYYEQYF.

This chain uses TRBV6-2 or TRBV6-3 with TRBJ2-3, with TRBD2 identical over 7 bases. The CDR3 is made up of 17 amino acids. Germline CDR1 reads MNHEY; CDR2 reads SVGEGT. Germline trimming cut 0 bases from V and 2 bases from J; bases unmatched to any gene: 8. CDR3 in DNA: TGTGCCAGCAGTTACTCGAGTAGCGGGCGGTTCACAGATACGCAGTATTTT. It codes for CASSYSSSGRFTDTQYF.

This clone was recorded at least ten times. The V call is TRBV12-3 or TRBV12-4, the J call TRBJ2-2; D is unresolved. The CDR3 consists of 14 residues. V lost 7 bases to trimming and J lost 6 bases, with 15 bases between them. The CDR3 sequence: CASTMRHLAGELFF. The CDR3, as DNA: TGTGCCAGCACCATGAGGCATCTCGCCGGGGAGCTGTTTTTT.

This clone was detected ten times or more. V and J are TRBV3-1 and TRBJ1-4; D uncertain. CDR1 LGHDT and CDR2 YNNKEL come from the germline V gene (reference sequence). There are 12 residues in the CDR3. V was clipped by 1 base and J by 5 bases, with 2 bases between them. For the CDR3, the DNA is TGTGCCAGCAGCCAAGGCAATGAAAAACTGTTTTTT. It is translated as CASSQGNEKLFF.

There are a few counts of this clone. J is TRBJ1-2 and V is TRBV28, with 7 positions matching TRBD1. CDR1 is MDHEN and CDR2 is SYDVKM in the germline V gene. CDR3 length: 14 residues. V lost 5 bases to trimming and J lost 4 bases; unmatched junction nucleotides: 7. DNA of the CDR3: TGTGCCAGCAGTCCCGACAGGGCCACCTATGGCTACACCTTC. It yields the protein CASSPDRATYGYTF.

There are many counts of this clone. The rearrangement uses TRBV11-2 and TRBJ2-1, with 7 bases that match TRBD2. J was trimmed by 5 bases and V by 0 bases; bases with no gene match: 4. This CDR3 is built from 15 residues. Looked up from germline, CDR1 is SGHAT and CDR2 is FQNNGV. CDR3 nucleotide sequence: TGTGCCAGCAGCTTAGAGCGGGAGTCTCACAATGAGCAGTTCTTC. Amino acids: CASSLERESHNEQFF.

At least ten counts were recorded for this clone. The rearrangement links TRBV3-1 to TRBJ2-1; tentative D call: TRBD2 (6 bases). Germline lookup yields CDR1 LGHDT and CDR2 YNNKEL (reference sequence). The CDR3 is 19 residues long. V lost 3 bases and J lost 7, with 28 bases in between. Written as DNA, the CDR3 is TGTGCCAGCAGCCAGGATCGGCGGGATATTTACATCGGAAAGAATGAGCAGTTCTTC. Translating gives CASSQDRRDIYIGKNEQFF.

Many counts were recorded for this clone. V is TRBV20-1 and J is TRBJ1-5; 9 nucleotides align to TRBD1. The germline V gene has CDR1 DFQATT and CDR2 SNEGSKA (reference sequence). The V and J ends lost 0 bases and 0 bases, in that order; junction bases with no gene match: 9. The length of the CDR3 is 18 residues. The CDR3 DNA is TGCAGTGCTAGAGACCCGGGACAGGGAGTGTATAGCAATCAGCCCCAGCATTTT. This translates into CSARDPGQGVYSNQPQHF.

This clone qualifies as medium-sized (0.01 to 0.1%). The V call is TRBV6-6, the J call TRBJ1-2, with D maybe TRBD1 (5 bases). The germline gives CDR1 MNHNY, CDR2 SVGAGI (reference sequence). The CDR3 has 15 amino acids. Trimming stripped 0 bases from V and 7 bases from J, with 15 bases between. In DNA, the CDR3 is TGTGCCAGCAGTTACTCGGGGGGGAGAGGGTTTGGCTACACCTTC. This translates into CASSYSGGRGFGYTF.

This clone is classed as medium-sized. This chain uses TRBV6-4 with TRBJ2-7; D ambiguous. V was pared by 3 bases and J by 4 bases, with 4 bases between. The CDR3 is 11 residues long. Per the germline V gene, CDR1 is MRHNA and CDR2 is SNTAGT. CDR3 amino acids: CASSEGYEQYF. CDR3 nucleotide sequence: TGTGCCAGCAGTGAGGGTTACGAGCAGTACTTC.

CDR3 amino acids: CAWSVPPRRTGGYSPLHF. The CDR3 DNA reads TGTGCCTGGAGTGTACCCCCTCGGAGGACAGGGGGCTATTCACCCCTCCACTTT. The gene calls are TRBV30 and TRBJ1-6; 11 bases line up with TRBD1. V lost 0 bases, J lost 8 bases, and 12 bases stayed unmatched. The CDR3 totals 18 residues. Germline V gives CDR1 GTSNPN, CDR2 SVGIG (reference sequence).

This clone was observed at least ten times. The chain employs TRBV3-1 and TRBJ1-1; D perhaps matches TRBD1 (5 bases). There are 15 residues in the CDR3. Between the trimmed V and J ends, which lost 3 bases and 3 bases, there was a span of 14 bases. Germline values: CDR1 LGHDT, CDR2 YNNKEL (reference sequence). The chain's CDR3 is CASSQGPPTDTEAFF. For the CDR3, the DNA is TGTGCCAGCAGCCAGGGACCCCCGACGGACACTGAAGCTTTCTTT.

The sample holds many counts of this clone. The chain carries TRBV5-1 and TRBJ2-3; 11 bases agree with TRBD2. CDR3 length: 14 residues. Germline CDR1 and CDR2: SGHRS and YFSETQ. Trimming took 3 bases from V and 3 from J; bases not matched to a gene: 0. Written as DNA, the CDR3 is TGCGCCAGCAGCTGGACTAGCGGGACAGATACGCAGTATTTT. Translating gives CASSWTSGTDTQYF.

The genes are TRBV6-4 and TRBJ2-3, with D hard to call. Germline V gives CDR1 MRHNA, CDR2 SNTAGT. Between the trimmed V and J ends, which lost 6 bases and 5 bases, there was a span of 12 bases. The CDR3 consists of 13 residues. The CDR3 DNA is TGTGCCAGCAGCTTAGTTGGTGAAGATACGCAGTATTTT. Its translation is CASSLVGEDTQYF.

The chain recombines TRBV28 with TRBJ2-7; a weak D match, TRBD1 (6 bases). Per germline, CDR1 MDHEN and CDR2 SYDVKM. The ends were cut back, 7 bases at V and 3 bases at J, with 25 bases in the middle. This CDR3 comprises 17 residues. The DNA of the CDR3 is TGTGCCAGCATTTTTACCTTTGGGGGCCGCACTCTCTACGAGCAGTACTTC. The encoded protein is CASIFTFGGRTLYEQYF.

This clone was found many times. The CDR3 nucleotides read TGTGCCAGCAGTTTAGGTGGAGAAGACTACGAGCAGTACTTC. Residues: CASSLGGEDYEQYF. The chain joins TRBV28 to TRBJ2-7; no clear D. From germline, CDR1 is MDHEN and CDR2 SYDVKM. This CDR3 is built from 14 residues. Trimming stripped 2 bases from V and 3 bases from J, with 11 bases between.

This clone showed up just a few times. This chain links TRBV6-5 with TRBJ1-4; unclear D gene. Germline V gene data show CDR1 as MNHEY and CDR2 as SVGAGI. This CDR3 spans 16 amino acids. The V end was cut by 0 bases, the J end by 3 bases, with 11 bases between. CDR3 sequence reads: CASSYSIQSANEKLFF. The CDR3 region has the DNA TGTGCCAGCAGTTACTCAATACAGTCGGCTAATGAAAAACTGTTTTTT.

This clone was seen many times. A much larger clone differs by one base, so this may be a read error. This chain joins TRBV12-3 or TRBV12-4 and TRBJ2-1; D call uncertain. The CDR3 consists of 12 residues. Trimming cost V 4 bases and J 8 bases, with 9 bases left between them. The CDR3 here is CASSSVLYEQFF. The CDR3 DNA reads as TGTGCCAGCAGTTCAGTGCTCTATGAGCAGTTCTTC.

This clone was observed at least ten times. V usage is TRBV3-1 and J usage is TRBJ2-3; 8 bases align to TRBD2. Germline V gene data show CDR1 as LGHDT and CDR2 as YNNKEL (reference sequence). The CDR3 covers 15 residues. J was trimmed by 2 bases and V by 1 base; bases with no gene match: 2. Here the CDR3 DNA reads TGTGCCAGCAGCCAAGCGGGGGGGCCCACAGATACGCAGTATTTT. Translated: CASSQAGGPTDTQYF.

This clone was observed at least ten times. This chain joins TRBV6-6 and TRBJ2-1, with D perhaps assigned TRBD1 or TRBD2 (5 bases each). This CDR3 has 13 amino acids. Germline V lookup: CDR1 MNHNY, CDR2 SVGAGI (reference sequence). The V gene lost 2 bases and the J gene lost 10 bases, with 12 bases spanning the gap. CDR3 DNA sequence: TGTGCCAGCAGTTACCCCGGGACCGAGGAGCAGTTCTTC. Its translation: CASSYPGTEEQFF.